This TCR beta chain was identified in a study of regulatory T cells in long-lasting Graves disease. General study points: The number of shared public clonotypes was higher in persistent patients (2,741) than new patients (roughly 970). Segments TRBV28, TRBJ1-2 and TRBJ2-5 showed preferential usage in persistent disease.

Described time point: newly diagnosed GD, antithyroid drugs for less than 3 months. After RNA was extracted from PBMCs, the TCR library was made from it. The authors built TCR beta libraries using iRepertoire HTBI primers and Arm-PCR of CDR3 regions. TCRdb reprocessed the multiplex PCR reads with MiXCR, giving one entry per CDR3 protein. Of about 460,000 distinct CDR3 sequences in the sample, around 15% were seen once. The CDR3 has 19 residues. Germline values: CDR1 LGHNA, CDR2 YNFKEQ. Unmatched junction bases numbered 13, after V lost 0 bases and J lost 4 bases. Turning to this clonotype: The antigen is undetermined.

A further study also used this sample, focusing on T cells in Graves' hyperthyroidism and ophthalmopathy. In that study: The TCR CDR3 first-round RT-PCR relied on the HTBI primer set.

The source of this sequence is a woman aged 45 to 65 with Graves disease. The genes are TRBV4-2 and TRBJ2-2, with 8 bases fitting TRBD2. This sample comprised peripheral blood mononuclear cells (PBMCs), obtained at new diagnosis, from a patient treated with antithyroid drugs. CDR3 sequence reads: CASSQEGTIGRAGTGELFF. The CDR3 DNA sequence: TGTGCCAGCAGCCAAGAGGGGACTATCGGGAGGGCGGGCACCGGGGAGCTGTTTTTT.